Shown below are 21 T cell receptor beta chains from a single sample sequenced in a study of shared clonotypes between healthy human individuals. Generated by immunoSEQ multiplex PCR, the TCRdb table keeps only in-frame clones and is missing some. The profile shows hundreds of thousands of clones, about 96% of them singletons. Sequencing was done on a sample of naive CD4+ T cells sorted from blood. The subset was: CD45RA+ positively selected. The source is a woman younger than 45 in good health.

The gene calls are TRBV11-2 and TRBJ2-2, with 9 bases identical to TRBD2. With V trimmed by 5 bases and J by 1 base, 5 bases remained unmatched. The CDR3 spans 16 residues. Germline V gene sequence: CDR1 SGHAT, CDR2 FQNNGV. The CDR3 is CASSPWTSENTGELFF. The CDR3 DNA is TGTGCCAGCAGCCCGTGGACTAGCGAGAACACCGGGGAGCTGTTTTTT.

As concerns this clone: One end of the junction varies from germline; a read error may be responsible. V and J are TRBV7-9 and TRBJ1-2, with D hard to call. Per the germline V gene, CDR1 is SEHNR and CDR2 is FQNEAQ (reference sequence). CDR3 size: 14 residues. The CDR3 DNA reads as TGTGCCAGCAGCTTTTCAGGAGTGGGCTATGACTACACCTTC. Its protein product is CASSFSGVGYDYTF.

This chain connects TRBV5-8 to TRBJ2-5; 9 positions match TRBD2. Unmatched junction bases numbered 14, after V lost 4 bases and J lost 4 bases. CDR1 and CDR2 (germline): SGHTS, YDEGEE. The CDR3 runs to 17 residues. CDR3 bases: TGTGCCAGCAGCACGGGCGAGTTAGCGGGAGTACGAGAGACCCAGTACTTC. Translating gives CASSTGELAGVRETQYF.

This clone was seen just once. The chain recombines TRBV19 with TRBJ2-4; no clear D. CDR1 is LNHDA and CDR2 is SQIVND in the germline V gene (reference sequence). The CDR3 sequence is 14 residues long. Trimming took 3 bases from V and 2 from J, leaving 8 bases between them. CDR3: CASSILDPKNIQYF. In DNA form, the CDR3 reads TGTGCCAGTAGTATCTTAGATCCCAAAAACATTCAGTACTTC. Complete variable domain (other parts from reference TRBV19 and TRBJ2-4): DGGITQSPKYLFRKEGQNVTLSCEQNLNHDAMYWYRQDPGQGLRLIYYSQIVNDFQKGDIAEGYSVSREKKESFPLTVTSAQKNPTAFYLCASSILDPKNIQYFGAGTRLSVL.

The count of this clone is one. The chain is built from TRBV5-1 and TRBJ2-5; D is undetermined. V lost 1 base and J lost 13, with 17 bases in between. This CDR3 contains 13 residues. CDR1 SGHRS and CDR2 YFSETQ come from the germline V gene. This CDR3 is CASSLIVADQRYF. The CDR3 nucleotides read TGCGCCAGCAGCTTGATTGTCGCTGACCAAAGGTACTTC.

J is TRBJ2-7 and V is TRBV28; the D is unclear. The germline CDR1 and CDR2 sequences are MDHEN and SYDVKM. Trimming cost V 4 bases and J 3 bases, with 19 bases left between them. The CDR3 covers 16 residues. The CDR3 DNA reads TGTGCCAGCAGTTCCCATCGGGTGGTACAGCACTACGAGCAGTACTTC. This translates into CASSSHRVVQHYEQYF.

CDR3 protein: CASIQTNTGELFF. CDR3 nucleotides: TGTGCCAGCATCCAGACGAACACCGGGGAGCTGTTTTTT. The chain employs TRBV28 and TRBJ2-2, with D unresolved. Trimming took 7 bases from V and 0 from J, leaving 6 bases between them. Germline-derived CDR1 and CDR2 are MDHEN and SYDVKM. The CDR3 is 13 amino acids.

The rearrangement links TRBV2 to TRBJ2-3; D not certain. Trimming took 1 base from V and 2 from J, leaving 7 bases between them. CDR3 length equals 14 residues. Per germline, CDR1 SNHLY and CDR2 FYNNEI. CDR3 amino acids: CASSEGRATDTQYF. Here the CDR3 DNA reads TGTGCCAGCAGTGAAGGAAGGGCCACAGATACGCAGTATTTT. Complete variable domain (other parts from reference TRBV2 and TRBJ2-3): EPEVTQTPSHQVTQMGQEVILRCVPISNHLYFYWYRQILGQKVEFLVSFYNNEISEKSEIFDDQFSVERPDGSNFTLKIRSTKLEDSAMYFCASSEGRATDTQYFGPGTRLTVL.

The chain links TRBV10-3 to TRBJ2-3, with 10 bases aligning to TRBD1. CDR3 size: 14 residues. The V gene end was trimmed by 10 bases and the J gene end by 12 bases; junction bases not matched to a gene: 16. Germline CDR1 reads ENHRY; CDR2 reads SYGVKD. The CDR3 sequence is CATGTGTGDPLQYF. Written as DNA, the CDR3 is TGTGCCACGGGGACCGGGACAGGGGACCCCCTTCAGTATTTT.

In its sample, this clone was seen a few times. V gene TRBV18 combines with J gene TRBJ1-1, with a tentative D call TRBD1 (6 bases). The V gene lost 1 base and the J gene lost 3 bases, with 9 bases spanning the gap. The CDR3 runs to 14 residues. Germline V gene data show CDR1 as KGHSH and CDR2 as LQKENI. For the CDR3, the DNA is TGTGCCAGCTCACCACAGGGGGACGACACTGAAGCTTTCTTT. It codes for CASSPQGDDTEAFF.

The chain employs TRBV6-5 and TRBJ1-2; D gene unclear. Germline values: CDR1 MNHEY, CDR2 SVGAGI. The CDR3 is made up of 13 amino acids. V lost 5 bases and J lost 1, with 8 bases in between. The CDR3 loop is CASSTDGNYGYTF. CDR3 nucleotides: TGTGCCAGCAGTACGGACGGTAACTATGGCTACACCTTC.

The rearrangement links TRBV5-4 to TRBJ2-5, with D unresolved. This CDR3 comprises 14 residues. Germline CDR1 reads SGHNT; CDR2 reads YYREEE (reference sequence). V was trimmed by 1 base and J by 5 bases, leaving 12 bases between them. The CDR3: CASSLLSRDETQYF. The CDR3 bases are TGTGCCAGCAGCTTGTTGAGTAGGGATGAGACCCAGTACTTC. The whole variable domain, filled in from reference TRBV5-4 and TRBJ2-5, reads ETGVTQSPTHLIKTRGQQVTLRCSSQSGHNTVSWYQQALGQGPQFIFQYYREEENGRGNFPPRFSGLQFPNYSSELNVNALELDDSALYLCASSLLSRDETQYFGPGTRLLVL.

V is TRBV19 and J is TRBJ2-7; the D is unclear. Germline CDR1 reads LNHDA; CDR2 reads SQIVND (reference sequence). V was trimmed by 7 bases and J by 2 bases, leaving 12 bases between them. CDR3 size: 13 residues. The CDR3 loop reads CASKGSSTYEQYF. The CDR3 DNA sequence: TGTGCCAGTAAAGGCAGCAGTACCTACGAGCAGTACTTC.

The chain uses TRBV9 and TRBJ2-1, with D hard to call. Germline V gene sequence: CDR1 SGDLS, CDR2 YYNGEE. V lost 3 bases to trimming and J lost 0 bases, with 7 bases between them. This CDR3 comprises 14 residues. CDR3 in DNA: TGTGCCAGCAGCGAGGTGAACTCCTACAATGAGCAGTTCTTC. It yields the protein CASSEVNSYNEQFF.

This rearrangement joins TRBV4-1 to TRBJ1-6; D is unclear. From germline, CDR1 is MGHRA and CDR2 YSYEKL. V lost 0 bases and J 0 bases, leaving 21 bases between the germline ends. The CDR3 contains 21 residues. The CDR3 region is CASSQDFRLQRTSSYNSPLHF. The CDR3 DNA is TGCGCCAGCAGCCAAGATTTCAGGTTGCAGAGAACCAGCTCCTATAATTCACCCCTCCACTTT.

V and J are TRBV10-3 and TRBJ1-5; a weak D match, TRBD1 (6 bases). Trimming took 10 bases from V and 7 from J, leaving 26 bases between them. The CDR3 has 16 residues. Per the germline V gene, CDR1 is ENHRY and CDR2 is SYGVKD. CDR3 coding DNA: TGTGCCACCCAACCCGGCCGGGCCCAGGGGCAACAGCCCCAGCATTTT. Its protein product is CATQPGRAQGQQPQHF.

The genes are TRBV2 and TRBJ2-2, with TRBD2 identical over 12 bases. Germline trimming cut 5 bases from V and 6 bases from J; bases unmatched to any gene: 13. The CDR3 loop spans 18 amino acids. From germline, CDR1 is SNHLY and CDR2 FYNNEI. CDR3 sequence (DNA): TGTGCCAGCAGTCCGGGACTAGCGGGTTTTACGGGGGCCGGGGAGCTGTTTTTT. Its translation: CASSPGLAGFTGAGELFF. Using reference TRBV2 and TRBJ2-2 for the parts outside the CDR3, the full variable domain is EPEVTQTPSHQVTQMGQEVILRCVPISNHLYFYWYRQILGQKVEFLVSFYNNEISEKSEIFDDQFSVERPDGSNFTLKIRSTKLEDSAMYFCASSPGLAGFTGAGELFFGEGSRLTVL.

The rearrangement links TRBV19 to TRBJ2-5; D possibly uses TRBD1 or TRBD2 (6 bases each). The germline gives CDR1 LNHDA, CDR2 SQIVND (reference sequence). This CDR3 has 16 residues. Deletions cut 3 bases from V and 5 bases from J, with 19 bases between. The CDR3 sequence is CASSMLPGGAGETQYF. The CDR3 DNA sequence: TGTGCCAGTAGTATGTTACCCGGGGGCGCTGGGGAGACCCAGTACTTC.

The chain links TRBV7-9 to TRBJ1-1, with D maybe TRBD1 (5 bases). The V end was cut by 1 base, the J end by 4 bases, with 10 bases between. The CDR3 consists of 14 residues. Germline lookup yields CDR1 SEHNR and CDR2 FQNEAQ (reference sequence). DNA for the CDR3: TGTGCCAGCAGCTTAGTTACGGGGGTCACTGAAGCTTTCTTT. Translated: CASSLVTGVTEAFF. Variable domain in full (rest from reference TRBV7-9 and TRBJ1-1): DTGVSQNPRHKITKRGQNVTFRCDPISEHNRLYWYRQTLGQGPEFLTYFQNEAQLEKSRLLSDRFSAERPKGSFSTLEIQRTEQGDSAMYLCASSLVTGVTEAFFGQGTRLTVV.

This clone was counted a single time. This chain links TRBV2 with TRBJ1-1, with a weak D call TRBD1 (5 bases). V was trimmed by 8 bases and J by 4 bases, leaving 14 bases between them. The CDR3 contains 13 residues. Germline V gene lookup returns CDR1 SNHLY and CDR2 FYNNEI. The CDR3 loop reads CASVREVGTEAFF. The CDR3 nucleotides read TGTGCCAGCGTCAGGGAGGTGGGCACTGAAGCTTTCTTT.

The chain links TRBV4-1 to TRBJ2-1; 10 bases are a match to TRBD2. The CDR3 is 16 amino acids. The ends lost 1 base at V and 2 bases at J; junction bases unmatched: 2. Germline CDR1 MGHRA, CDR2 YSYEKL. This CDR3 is CASSQGLAGPYNEQFF. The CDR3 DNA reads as TGCGCCAGCAGCCAAGGACTAGCGGGTCCCTACAATGAGCAGTTCTTC.